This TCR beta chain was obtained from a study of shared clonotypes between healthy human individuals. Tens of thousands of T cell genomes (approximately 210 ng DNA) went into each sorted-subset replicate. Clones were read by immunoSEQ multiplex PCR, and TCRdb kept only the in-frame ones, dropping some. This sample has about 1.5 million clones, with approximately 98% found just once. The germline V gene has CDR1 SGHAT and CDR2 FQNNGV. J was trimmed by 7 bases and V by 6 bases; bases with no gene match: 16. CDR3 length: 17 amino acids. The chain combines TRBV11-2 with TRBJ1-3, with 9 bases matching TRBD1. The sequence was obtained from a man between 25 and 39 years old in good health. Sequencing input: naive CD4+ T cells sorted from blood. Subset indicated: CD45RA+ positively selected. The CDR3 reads CASRQMGNRGLKNTIYF. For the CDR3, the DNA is TGTGCCAGCAGGCAGATGGGCAACAGGGGGCTAAAGAACACCATATATTTT.